The rows below give T cell receptor beta chains drawn from one sample of a study of cytomegalovirus exposure and HLA in healthy donors. Repertoires were generated with immunoSEQ multiplex PCR, while TCRdb's copy carries only in-frame clones and drops some. There are approximately 200,000 clones in the sample, with 0.74% held by the top ten. Sequenced material: PBMCs. Every receptor here comes from a boy aged 5-17 years in good health and CMV-seronegative. CDR3s include the opening cysteine and the closing phenylalanine or tryptophan. D genes are given only for firm matches.

D,J,V,CDR3,DNA
.,TRBJ2-7,TRBV20-1,CSARQVSEQYF,TGCAGTGCTAGACAGGTTTCCGAGCAGTACTTC
.,TRBJ1-1,TRBV19,CASSIAAGGTEAFF,TGTGCCAGTAGTATAGCTGCCGGGGGCACTGAAGCTTTCTTT
.,TRBJ2-2,TRBV5-1,CASSRLPGQNTGELFF,TGCGCCAGCAGCAGACTGCCAGGACAGAACACCGGGGAGCTGTTTTTT
TRBD1,TRBJ2-3,TRBV19,CASSNGQGPDTQYF,TGTGCCAGTAGTAATGGACAGGGCCCAGATACGCAGTATTTT
.,TRBJ1-1,TRBV4-2,CASSQGGFMNTEAFF,TGTGCCAGCAGCCAGGGGGGGTTTATGAACACTGAAGCTTTCTTT
TRBD2,TRBJ2-1,TRBV7-2,CASSRRLAGGYNEQFF,TGTGCCAGCAGCCGGCGACTAGCGGGGGGGTACAATGAGCAGTTCTTC
TRBD2,TRBJ2-2,TRBV13,CASSPRLAGAPFGELFF,TGTGCCAGCAGCCCAAGACTAGCGGGGGCCCCATTCGGGGAGCTGTTTTTT
.,TRBJ2-5,TRBV6-5,CASSSRTTLETQYF,TGTGCCAGCAGTTCTCGGACTACTTTGGAGACCCAGTACTTC
TRBD1,TRBJ1-5,TRBV19,CASSRLWTGHQPQHF,TGTGCCAGTAGTCGCCTTTGGACAGGGCATCAGCCCCAGCATTTT
.,TRBJ1-1,TRBV18,CASSYPRNTEAFF,TGTGCCAGCTCATACCCTAGGAACACTGAAGCTTTCTTT
.,TRBJ2-7,TRBV27,CASSFGRLNEQYF,TGTGCCAGCAGTTTTGGCAGGCTCAACGAGCAGTACTTC
TRBD1,TRBJ2-5,TRBV7-8,CASRLQGAGKETQYF,TGTGCCAGCAGGTTACAGGGGGCAGGGAAAGAGACCCAGTACTTC
.,TRBJ2-3,TRBV9,CASSVVGDTQYF,TGTGCCAGCAGCGTGGTCGGGGATACGCAGTATTTT
.,TRBJ1-2,TRBV7-9,CASSSGLLINYGYTF,TGTGCCAGCAGCTCGGGTCTATTGATTAACTATGGCTACACCTTC
.,TRBJ2-6,TRBV7-9,CASSLVRGRSGANVLTF,TGTGCCAGCAGCTTAGTCAGGGGGAGGTCTGGGGCCAACGTCCTGACTTTC
.,TRBJ2-2,TRBV7-6,CASSLGGQSTGELFF,TGTGCCAGCAGCTTAGGGGGGCAGTCCACCGGGGAGCTGTTTTTT
.,TRBJ2-2,TRBV30,CAWSGLEELFF,TGTGCCTGGAGTGGACTCGAAGAGCTGTTTTTT
.,TRBJ2-7,TRBV29-1,CSVVGEGVDYEQYF,TGCAGCGTTGTCGGGGAGGGGGTGGACTACGAGCAGTACTTC
TRBD2,TRBJ2-2,TRBV7-3,CASSYAGTSTGELFF,TGTGCCAGCAGCTACGCCGGGACTAGCACCGGGGAGCTGTTTTTT
.,TRBJ2-2,TRBV9,CASSPRPDSYTGELFF,TGTGCCAGCAGCCCCCGCCCTGACAGTTACACCGGGGAGCTGTTTTTT
TRBD2,TRBJ2-2,TRBV7-3,CASSKGTSGSTGELFF,TGTGCCAGCAGCAAAGGGACTAGCGGATCCACCGGGGAGCTGTTTTTT
TRBD1,TRBJ1-3,TRBV19,CASSTWDRGRTGSGNTIYF,TGTGCCAGTAGTACCTGGGACAGGGGGCGTACCGGCTCTGGAAACACCATATATTTT
.,TRBJ2-1,TRBV7-8,CASSLLRRDNEQFF,TGTGCCAGCAGCTTGCTTAGGAGAGACAATGAGCAGTTCTTC
.,TRBJ2-5,TRBV2,CASSGLGVETQYF,TGTGCCAGCAGTGGGCTGGGCGTGGAGACCCAGTACTTC
.,TRBJ1-1,TRBV9,CASTVGRVNTEAFF,TGTGCCAGCACCGTGGGCAGGGTGAACACTGAAGCTTTCTTT
TRBD2,TRBJ2-1,TRBV27,CASMSAGGPSYNEQFF,TGTGCCAGCATGTCCGCGGGGGGCCCCTCCTACAATGAGCAGTTCTTC
TRBD2,TRBJ2-5,TRBV11-1,CASSLSSGGYQETQYF,TGTGCCAGCAGCTTATCGAGCGGGGGGTACCAAGAGACCCAGTACTTC
.,TRBJ1-3,TRBV7-8,CASSLGVSSGNTIYF,TGTGCCAGCAGCTTAGGTGTCTCCTCTGGAAACACCATATATTTT
.,TRBJ1-3,TRBV7-6,CASSLVFSGNTIYF,TGTGCCAGCAGCTTAGTCTTCTCTGGAAACACCATATATTTT
TRBD1,TRBJ2-1,TRBV11-2,CASSLDRGLREQFF,TGTGCCAGCAGCTTAGATAGGGGGCTAAGGGAGCAGTTCTTC
TRBD1,TRBJ2-7,TRBV7-9,CASSPGPGQGIYEQYF,TGTGCCAGCAGCCCTGGCCCGGGACAGGGGATCTACGAGCAGTACTTC
TRBD1,TRBJ1-3,TRBV19,CASRPGAGGRLGGNTIYF,TGTGCCAGTAGACCGGGGGCAGGGGGCCGCCTCGGTGGAAACACCATATATTTT
TRBD1,TRBJ1-5,TRBV27,CASSLLGTGLNQPQHF,TGTGCCAGCAGTTTATTAGGGACAGGGCTCAATCAGCCCCAGCATTTT